The entry that follows covers one TCR beta chain sequence. It lacks a known antigen. At one end, the junction sequence differs from germline, possibly due to a read error. The data derive from a study of blood T cell repertoires in COVID-19 (dated by TCRdb to between 2020 and 2021). Describing the broader study: Collaborator samples came from the United States, Italy and Spain and covered acute and convalescent phases of COVID-19. Deeply sampled blood TCRbeta repertoires from subjects exposed to, actively infected with, or recovered from COVID-19 were included in the dataset. The material from the prospective study consisted of cDNA or gDNA derived from T cells, B-cell-depleted T cells, or PBMCs. Where available, HLA class I and class II types were obtained from metadata supplied by the sample provider rather than from assay-based typing. Nearly every sample came with metadata listing a de-identified subject ID, COVID-19 status, age in years and sex. The samples were drawn from two sources: the first 160 participants of the ongoing ImmuneRACE study, and 1,000 to 1,500 subjects contributed by 6 global collaborators. The repertoires were made available in a free public database intended to serve as a resource for research on the immune response to SARS-CoV-2. Study-wide conclusions, independent of this receptor: The amount of clinical and demographic metadata varied by source and participant and was provided uncurated.

The germline V gene sets CDR1 to SNHLY and CDR2 to FYNNEI. Including cysteine and phenylalanine, the CDR3 has 13 amino acids. Just the 39-base CDR3 DNA is kept, in frame starting at base 1. Whole blood was collected in K2EDTA tubes by collaborating institutions according to the institutions' own protocols. Collaborator samples were shipped for TCRbeta analysis as frozen whole blood, isolated PBMCs, or DNA extracted from either sample type. TCRbeta CDR3 regions were amplified from genomic DNA by means of the immunoSEQ Assay, a bias-controlled multiplex PCR. The original pipeline was this. The number of nucleated cells in each sample was estimated by amplification of reference gene primers within the assay. To quantify the absolute abundance of each unique TCRbeta CDR3 rearrangement, sequence reads were collapsed and filtered. Productive Simpson clonality was computed per sample as the square root of Simpson's diversity index over productive rearrangements. TCRdb retrieved this table from immuneACCESS and kept in-frame rearrangements only. Not all clones are present; in checked studies, unresolved V genes account for under half, and no reason is known for the remainder. Clone size and V and J calls were adopted from that table, with D and trimming inferred from the DNA. For this sample there are around 180,000 clones; 60% to 85% appear just once. The ten largest clones capture around 15% of the sample.

The material sequenced was peripheral blood. The chain joins TRBV2 to TRBJ1-2, with 7 middle bases fitting TRBD1. The clonotype originates from a man aged 55 to 70 with active or convalescent COVID-19. In nucleotide form, the sequence is TGTGCCAGCAGCGAAGTGCAGGGGGGTGGCTACACCTTC. Translated, it reads CASSEVQGGGYTF.